A selection of T cell receptor beta chains follows, all from one sample in a study of T cell repertoires in cytomegalovirus infection. What these receptors recognize is not known. MiXCR, run by TCRdb on the reads, gives a single entry per CDR3 protein. The table lists approximately 110,000 distinct CDR3 sequences, under 30% of them singletons. This material consisted of CD8+ T cells from cultured PBMCs, taken from culture after CMV antigen stimulation. The origin of the receptors is a human donor in good health (CMV status not recorded). Some clones in this sample may be carry-over from other donors' samples. Each CDR3 is given with its conserved first and last residue. The order of the fields is CDR3 protein, CDR3 DNA, D gene, clone size, J gene, V gene. D genes are given only for firm matches. The size field is filled for only some rows; it gives once, few, many or a size class.

cdr3_aa: CASSPPRLAEAFF
cdr3_nt: TGTGCCAGCAGCCCACCGCGATTAGCTGAAGCTTTCTTT
d_call: .
clone_size: many
j_call: TRBJ1-1
v_call: TRBV7-9

cdr3_aa: CASSGVEVEQFF
cdr3_nt: TGTGCCAGCAGCGGCGTCGAGGTGGAGCAGTTCTTC
d_call: .
clone_size: many
j_call: TRBJ2-1
v_call: TRBV7-6

cdr3_aa: CASSIGDGPSTDTQYF
cdr3_nt: TGTGCCAGTAGTATAGGTGATGGACCTAGCACAGATACGCAGTATTTT
d_call: .
clone_size: few
j_call: TRBJ2-3
v_call: TRBV19

cdr3_aa: CASRQVQYVETQYF
cdr3_nt: TGCGCCAGCAGGCAAGTTCAGTATGTTGAGACCCAGTACTTC
d_call: .
clone_size: .
j_call: TRBJ2-5
v_call: TRBV4-1

cdr3_aa: CASSFKMGSRSYKQYF
cdr3_nt: TGTGCCAGCAGCTTCAAGATGGGCTCTCGATCCTACAAGCAGTACTTC
d_call: .
clone_size: .
j_call: TRBJ2-7
v_call: TRBV13

cdr3_aa: CASSSGTSGNTIYF
cdr3_nt: TGTGCCAGCAGCTCCGGGACCTCTGGAAACACCATATATTTT
d_call: .
clone_size: few
j_call: TRBJ1-3
v_call: TRBV7-2

cdr3_aa: CASSPQGAEAFF
cdr3_nt: TGTGCCAGCAGTCCCCAGGGGGCAGAAGCTTTCTTT
d_call: TRBD1
clone_size: many
j_call: TRBJ1-1
v_call: TRBV12-3/TRBV12-4

cdr3_aa: CASSLYRGTEAFF
cdr3_nt: TGTGCCAGCAGTTTATACCGGGGTACTGAAGCTTTCTTT
d_call: .
clone_size: few
j_call: TRBJ1-1
v_call: TRBV28

cdr3_aa: CASSLLGRDTEAFF
cdr3_nt: TGTGCCAGCAGTTTATTAGGGCGGGACACTGAAGCTTTCTTT
d_call: .
clone_size: .
j_call: TRBJ1-1
v_call: TRBV12-3/TRBV12-4

cdr3_aa: CASSLILGDGEDTQYF
cdr3_nt: TGTGCCAGCAGCCTAATACTAGGAGATGGGGAAGATACGCAGTATTTT
d_call: .
clone_size: .
j_call: TRBJ2-3
v_call: TRBV7-9

cdr3_aa: CASSILAGGTDTQYF
cdr3_nt: TGTGCCAGCAGCATCCTAGCGGGGGGAACAGATACGCAGTATTTT
d_call: TRBD2
clone_size: many
j_call: TRBJ2-3
v_call: TRBV7-3

cdr3_aa: CSTRDNPGTEAFF
cdr3_nt: TGCAGTACTAGAGATAACCCTGGCACTGAAGCTTTCTTT
d_call: .
clone_size: .
j_call: TRBJ1-1
v_call: TRBV20-1

cdr3_aa: CASSFGSENSPLHF
cdr3_nt: TGTGCCAGCAGCTTTGGCAGTGAAAATTCACCCCTCCACTTT
d_call: .
clone_size: many
j_call: TRBJ1-6
v_call: TRBV7-3

cdr3_aa: CSVVWGDSYNEQFF
cdr3_nt: TGCAGCGTTGTATGGGGGGACTCCTACAATGAGCAGTTCTTC
d_call: .
clone_size: .
j_call: TRBJ2-1
v_call: TRBV29-1

cdr3_aa: CASSSDNYEQYF
cdr3_nt: TGTGCCAGCAGCTCAGACAACTACGAGCAGTACTTC
d_call: .
clone_size: few
j_call: TRBJ2-7
v_call: TRBV12-3/TRBV12-4

cdr3_aa: CSARVPLAGDYNEQFF
cdr3_nt: TGCAGTGCTAGAGTCCCCCTAGCGGGGGACTACAATGAGCAGTTCTTC
d_call: TRBD2
clone_size: few
j_call: TRBJ2-1
v_call: TRBV20-1

cdr3_aa: CASSLTNSYNSPLHF
cdr3_nt: TGTGCCAGCAGCTTAACTAACTCCTATAATTCACCCCTCCACTTT
d_call: .
clone_size: .
j_call: TRBJ1-6
v_call: TRBV7-3

cdr3_aa: CASSDPGDLTDTQYF
cdr3_nt: TGTGCCAGCAGTGATCCGGGAGACCTCACAGATACGCAGTATTTT
d_call: .
clone_size: few
j_call: TRBJ2-3
v_call: TRBV27

cdr3_aa: CASSPFGTVNTEAFF
cdr3_nt: TGTGCCAGCAGCCCATTTGGGACGGTGAACACTGAAGCTTTCTTT
d_call: .
clone_size: .
j_call: TRBJ1-1
v_call: TRBV6-6

cdr3_aa: CASSPPGTQYF
cdr3_nt: TGTGCCAGCAGCCCTCCCGGAACGCAGTATTTT
d_call: .
clone_size: few
j_call: TRBJ2-3
v_call: TRBV7-8

cdr3_aa: CASSLIYANTEAFF
cdr3_nt: TGTGCCAGCAGTTTAATATATGCGAACACTGAAGCTTTCTTT
d_call: .
clone_size: .
j_call: TRBJ1-1
v_call: TRBV28

cdr3_aa: CASSLDRALVNEQFF
cdr3_nt: TGTGCCAGCAGCCTGGACAGGGCCCTAGTTAATGAGCAGTTCTTC
d_call: TRBD1
clone_size: .
j_call: TRBJ2-1
v_call: TRBV11-3

cdr3_aa: CASSITAEAFF
cdr3_nt: TGTGCCAGTAGTATAACGGCCGAAGCTTTCTTT
d_call: .
clone_size: few
j_call: TRBJ1-1
v_call: TRBV19

cdr3_aa: CASSEFGELPGNTIYF
cdr3_nt: TGTGCCAGCAGTGAATTCGGGGAGCTCCCTGGAAACACCATATATTTT
d_call: .
clone_size: many
j_call: TRBJ1-3
v_call: TRBV27

cdr3_aa: CASSFRQTPYEQYF
cdr3_nt: TGTGCCAGCAGCTTTCGGCAGACGCCCTACGAGCAGTACTTC
d_call: .
clone_size: few
j_call: TRBJ2-7
v_call: TRBV5-6

cdr3_aa: CASSLVASGSYEQYF
cdr3_nt: TGTGCCAGCAGTTTGGTAGCGTCAGGGTCCTACGAGCAGTACTTC
d_call: .
clone_size: .
j_call: TRBJ2-7
v_call: TRBV28

cdr3_aa: CASSEPAGNIQYF
cdr3_nt: TGTGCCAGCAGTGAACCCGCCGGGAACATTCAGTACTTC
d_call: .
clone_size: few
j_call: TRBJ2-4
v_call: TRBV2

cdr3_aa: CASSFEGTEAFF
cdr3_nt: TGTGCCAGCAGCTTCGAAGGCACTGAAGCTTTCTTT
d_call: .
clone_size: many
j_call: TRBJ1-1
v_call: TRBV11-2

cdr3_aa: CASSYLDREDGYTF
cdr3_nt: TGTGCCAGCAGTTACCTCGACAGGGAGGATGGCTACACCTTC
d_call: TRBD1
clone_size: .
j_call: TRBJ1-2
v_call: TRBV6-2/TRBV6-3

cdr3_aa: CASIGTGPLPFYGYTF
cdr3_nt: TGTGCCAGCATCGGGACAGGTCCCTTACCTTTTTATGGCTACACCTTC
d_call: TRBD1
clone_size: .
j_call: TRBJ1-2
v_call: TRBV6-1

cdr3_aa: CSASRGSTRGYTF
cdr3_nt: TGCAGTGCTTCTCGAGGAAGTACGCGCGGCTACACCTTC
d_call: .
clone_size: .
j_call: TRBJ1-2
v_call: TRBV20-1

cdr3_aa: CASSQWTSGGGEQYF
cdr3_nt: TGTGCCAGCAGCCAGTGGACTAGCGGGGGCGGAGAGCAGTACTTC
d_call: TRBD2
clone_size: many
j_call: TRBJ2-7
v_call: TRBV7-2